What follows is one T cell receptor (beta chain) and its context. Its antigen is not identified. RNA, once extracted, was reverse transcribed into cDNA for use as the sequencing template. The method was immunoSEQ multiplex PCR; TCRdb's version includes in-frame clones alone and lacks a portion of them. The sample yields over 150,000 clones, approximately 53% seen once. V was pared by 1 base and J by 0 bases, with 8 bases between. Per germline, CDR1 MGHRA and CDR2 YSYEKL. The CDR3 covers 15 residues. The data were taken from a study of CD8+ T cells in alopecia areata. Investigators sorted PBMCs to obtain both CD4+ and CD8+ T cells. General study findings and limits: Lesional scalp displayed greater clonality than normal scalp, most notably in alopecia totalis/universalis. Sequence data from scalp samples additionally include resident alphabeta T cells of normal skin.

Source material: CD8+ T cells sorted from blood. The receptor comes from a human donor in good health. This sequence joins TRBV4-1 and TRBJ2-3; D is undetermined. This CDR3 reads CASSQGVGSTDTQYF. The CDR3 DNA reads TGCGCCAGCAGCCAAGGCGTAGGGAGCACAGATACGCAGTATTTT.